The 27 T cell receptor beta chains given below trace back to one sample, sequenced in a study of CD4 and CD8 cells across lung adenocarcinoma regions. TCRdb reanalysed the PCR reads using MiXCR and keeps one entry per CDR3 protein. Here the sample spans about 23,000 distinct CDR3 sequences, over 40% being singletons. Sequencing was done on a sample of CD4+ T cells from the center of a lung tumor. The receptors derive from a male donor with lung adenocarcinoma. The CD4 and CD8 labels of this study may be unreliable.

The chain is built from TRBV2 and TRBJ2-1, with 13 bases lining up with TRBD2. Losses at the gene ends were 7 bases for V and 6 bases for J; bases not matched to a gene: 3. Germline loops: CDR1 SNHLY, CDR2 FYNNEI. The CDR3 is 14 amino acids. CDR3 sequence: CASTRLAGGNEQFF. The CDR3, as DNA: TGTGCCAGCACCCGACTAGCGGGAGGCAATGAGCAGTTCTTC.

V gene TRBV27 combines with J gene TRBJ1-2; perhaps TRBD1 as D (5 bases). The ends were cut back, 7 bases at V and 4 bases at J, with 10 bases in the middle. The CDR3 covers 12 residues. The V gene's germline CDR1 is MNHEY and CDR2 SMNVEV (reference sequence). The CDR3 sequence: CASMRQGYGYTF. CDR3 DNA: TGTGCCAGCATGAGGCAGGGCTATGGCTACACCTTC.

On this clonotype: The junction differs from germline at one of its ends, possibly a read error. The J gene is TRBJ2-3, the V gene TRBV10-2; 7 bases match TRBD2. Germline V lookup: CDR1 WSHSY, CDR2 SAAADI. This CDR3 has 14 amino acids. The CDR3, as DNA: TGCGCGGGCAGCGGGGTCCGTGGCGCAGAGACGCAGTATTTT. Translated, it gives CAGSGVRGAETQYF.

This rearrangement joins TRBV14 to TRBJ2-1; 8 nucleotides align to TRBD1. The CDR3 consists of 18 residues. With 8 bases clipped from V and 13 bases from J, the junction kept 28 bases outside the gene matches. The germline CDR1 and CDR2 sequences are SGHDN and FVKESK. The CDR3 nucleotides are TGTGCCAGCCGCCGGTCAGGGGGCTTCCGACGGAGCCAAGAGACCCAGTTCTTC. It is translated as CASRRSGGFRRSQETQFF.

This clonotype was picked up many times. This chain joins TRBV7-8 and TRBJ2-1; the match to TRBD2 covers 11 bases. Germline V gene data show CDR1 as SGHVS and CDR2 as FQNEAQ. V trimming: 5 bases; J trimming: 6 bases; junction bases outside the gene matches: 12. This CDR3 is 17 amino acids long. CDR3 amino acids: CASSPASGRPSVNEQFF. Written as DNA, the CDR3 is TGTGCCAGCAGCCCGGCTAGCGGGAGGCCGTCGGTCAATGAGCAGTTCTTC.

The J gene is TRBJ2-4, the V gene TRBV6-1; TRBD2 matches at 13 bases. The DNA end is a closer match to TRBJ2-7, so the J assignment may be wrong. CDR3 length: 15 amino acids. Germline CDR1 is MNHNS and CDR2 is SASEGT. The CDR3 DNA follows: TGTGCCAGCAGGGGGACTAGCGGGGAGGACTACGAGCAGTACTTC. Amino acid sequence: CASRGTSGEDYEQYF.

CDR3 nucleotide sequence: TGTGCGGGGAGTGGGGGGATTGCGACAGAGACCCAGTATTTT. It is translated as CAGSGGIATETQYF. The chain joins TRBV10-3 to TRBJ2-3, with D perhaps matching TRBD2 (6 bases). The CDR3 sequence is 14 residues long. CDR1 ENHRY and CDR2 SYGVKD come from the germline V gene.

The chain couples TRBV10-3 to TRBJ2-1; D may match TRBD1 or TRBD2 (6 bases each). The DNA end is more similar to TRBJ2-4, so the J call may be wrong. CDR1 is ENHRY, CDR2 SYGVKD, per germline. This CDR3 has 15 residues. The CDR3 bases are TGTGCCGGGGGTGACGGGGGCAGCGAGAAAGAGACTCAGTACTTC. The encoded protein is CAGGDGGSEKETQYF.

Of note for this clonotype: One end of the junction fails to match germline, which may point to a read error. CDR3 amino acids: CASRLRRAKDMQYF. CDR3 bases: TGTGCCAGCAGGTTGCGGAGGGCGAAAGATATGCAGTATTTT. The chain carries TRBV6-1 and TRBJ2-3, with D perhaps matching TRBD2 (6 bases). This CDR3 spans 14 amino acids. Germline V gene data show CDR1 as MNHNS and CDR2 as SASEGT.

This clonotype was counted at least ten times. The chain combines TRBV6-2 or TRBV6-3 with TRBJ2-3; the D call may be TRBD1 or TRBD2 (6 bases each). The ends were cut back, 7 bases at V and 4 bases at J, with 21 bases in the middle. Germline V gene sequence: CDR1 MNHEY, CDR2 SVGEGT. The CDR3 extends over 16 amino acids. This CDR3 is CASTPRGLDFPDTQYF. CDR3 sequence (DNA): TGTGCCAGCACCCCCCGGGGGCTAGACTTTCCAGATACGCAGTATTTT.

The chain recombines TRBV29-1 with TRBJ2-1; 9 nucleotides agree with TRBD1. CDR3 length: 14 amino acids. The junction had 8 bases not matched to a gene; V was cut back by 3 bases and J by 8 bases. The germline gives CDR1 SQVTM, CDR2 ANQGSEA. As DNA, the CDR3 is TGCAGCGTTGAGGGACAGGGATCTCCAGATGAGCAGTTCTTC. This gives the protein CSVEGQGSPDEQFF.

In this sample, this clonotype turned up many times. This chain connects TRBV6-1 to TRBJ2-7, with 9 bases fitting TRBD1. Germline V gene sequence: CDR1 MNHNS, CDR2 SASEGT. This CDR3 is built from 14 residues. Trimming at V came to 4 bases and at J to 0 bases, leaving 1 base not matched to a gene. The CDR3 sequence is CASSATGGSYEQYF. The CDR3 DNA reads TGTGCCAGCAGTGCGACAGGGGGCTCCTACGAGCAGTACTTC.

In this sample, this clonotype turned up many times. This may stem from a read error, because a much larger clone lies one nucleotide away. The chain employs TRBV6-5 and TRBJ2-1; D is perhaps TRBD1 (5 bases). Germline values: CDR1 MNHEY, CDR2 SVGAGI. V was clipped by 2 bases and J by 10 bases, with 15 bases between them. The CDR3 runs to 14 residues. This CDR3 is CASSYGAGFYEQFF. The CDR3 DNA follows: TGTGCCAGCAGTTACGGGGCCGGGTTCTACGAGCAGTTCTTC.

With respect to this clonotype: A read error may produce the germline difference seen at one junction end. The chain links TRBV27 to TRBJ2-3, with D perhaps TRBD2 (5 bases). The CDR3 runs to 15 residues. Germline loops: CDR1 MNHEY, CDR2 SMNVEV (reference sequence). The CDR3 nucleotides are TGTGCCAGCAGGACGGGATTCCAATACAAAGATACGCAGTATTTC. Translating gives CASRTGFQYKDTQYF.

The rearrangement uses TRBV6-1 and TRBJ2-4; possibly TRBD2 for D (6 bases). The CDR3 is made up of 22 amino acids. Deletions cut 2 bases from V and 0 bases from J, with 29 bases between. From germline, CDR1 is MNHNS and CDR2 SASEGT. Here the CDR3 DNA reads TGTGCCAGCAGTGAAATTGGGGCAGGAGGGCAACCAGCGAATATAGCCAAAAACATTCAGTACTTC. Translation: CASSEIGAGGQPANIAKNIQYF.

The chain combines TRBV27 with TRBJ2-4, with D possibly TRBD2 on 5 matching bases. The CDR3 has 16 amino acids. V lost 6 bases, J lost 3 bases, and 18 bases lay in between. The germline gives CDR1 MNHEY, CDR2 SMNVEV (reference sequence). CDR3 region: CASRKQGLSNKNIQYF. The CDR3 nucleotides read TGTGCCAGCAGAAAACAAGGACTGTCCAACAAAAACATTCAGTACTTC.

This chain joins TRBV5-4 and TRBJ2-5; D is undetermined. The J call may be faulty, since TRBJ2-6 better matches the DNA end. The germline gives CDR1 SGHNT, CDR2 YYREEE (reference sequence). The CDR3 is made up of 15 amino acids. For the CDR3, the DNA is TGTGCCAGCAGCTTTCCGGGTACTGGGGCCAACGTCCTGACTTTC. It translates to CASSFPGTGANVLTF.

Note on this clonotype: The junction departs from germline at one end; a sequencing error may be responsible. CDR3 sequence (DNA): TGTGCCAGCAGTTTAGTACCGGGGGCAAATGCGCTGTCTTTC. It encodes CASSLVPGANALSF. V gene TRBV12-3 or TRBV12-4 combines with J gene TRBJ2-4, with D perhaps assigned TRBD1 or TRBD2 (6 bases each). The CDR3 spans 14 residues.

The chain uses TRBV28 and TRBJ2-7, with 7 bases matching TRBD1. CDR1 and CDR2 (germline): MDHEN, SYDVKM. Germline trimming cut 4 bases from V and 1 base from J; bases unmatched to any gene: 7. The CDR3 is 15 residues long. The CDR3 DNA reads as TGTGCCAGCAGTTCGGACAGGTTCTTGTCCTACGAGCAGTACTTC. As protein: CASSSDRFLSYEQYF.

This clonotype showed up many times. V gene TRBV11-2 combines with J gene TRBJ1-2; TRBD1 aligns across 9 bases. This CDR3 has 14 residues. The V gene's germline CDR1 is SGHAT and CDR2 FQNNGV. J lost 8 bases, V lost 6 bases, and 10 bases had no gene match. In DNA form, the CDR3 reads TGTGCCAGCAGACAAACCGGGACAGGGTTCGGCTACACCTTC. Amino acid sequence: CASRQTGTGFGYTF.

A note on this clonotype: One end of the junction varies from germline; a read error may be responsible. This chain connects TRBV27 to TRBJ2-5; D perhaps matches TRBD1 (5 bases). Per the germline V gene, CDR1 is MNHEY and CDR2 is SMNVEV (reference sequence). This CDR3 contains 17 residues. In DNA form, the CDR3 reads TGTGCCAGCAGTCCTGGCCGACTGGGCTGTGAGACAGAGACCCAGTACTTT. The encoded protein is CASSPGRLGCETETQYF.

The rearrangement joins TRBV10-3 to TRBJ2-3, with D perhaps matching TRBD1 (7 bases). Germline V lookup: CDR1 ENHRY, CDR2 SYGVKD. Trimming left V 11 bases short and J 9 bases short, with 27 bases between. The length of the CDR3 is 15 residues. CDR3 bases: TGTGCCGGGGGATATAGGGGGCGGGACCAAGAGACGCAGTATTTT. This sequence encodes CAGGYRGRDQETQYF.

This clonotype appeared many times. CDR3 protein: CASSLGFFTHNEQFF. In DNA form, the CDR3 reads TGTGCCAGCAGCCTGGGATTCTTTACACACAATGAGCAGTTCTTC. V usage is TRBV7-6 and J usage is TRBJ2-1; D remains unclear. The CDR3 extends over 15 amino acids. CDR1 and CDR2 from the germline V gene are SGHVS and FNYEAQ. The germline V and J ends were trimmed by 5 bases and 5 bases, with 16 bases remaining between them.

This clonotype was recorded only once. The V and J genes are TRBV6-1 and TRBJ2-3, with D unclear. Trimming took off 1 base at V and 11 bases at J, with 13 bases between the two ends. Per germline, CDR1 MNHNS and CDR2 SASEGT. This CDR3 comprises 13 residues. CDR3: CASSEVVSIEQYF. The CDR3, as DNA: TGTGCCAGCAGTGAAGTAGTTAGCATCGAGCAGTATTTT.

Worth noting for this clonotype: The junction departs from germline at one end; a sequencing error may be responsible. The J gene is TRBJ2-2, the V gene TRBV24-1; TRBD1 might be the D (5 bases). The end of the DNA aligns better with TRBJ2-3, so the J call may be wrong. Germline V gene lookup returns CDR1 KGHDR and CDR2 SFDVKD. This CDR3 has 14 residues. The CDR3 bases are TGTGCCACCAGGCAGACAGTGGGAACAGGTACGCAGTATTTT. Its translation is CATRQTVGTGTQYF.

This clonotype was counted a few times. DNA for the CDR3: TGTGCCAGCAGCTCTAACCGGGCGGTCAATGAAAAACTGTTTTTT. It yields the protein CASSSNRAVNEKLFF. The chain is built from TRBV5-4 and TRBJ1-4; no firm D call. V was shortened by 3 bases and J by 5 bases, with 14 bases between the two germline ends. The CDR3 contains 15 residues. Per the germline V gene, CDR1 is SGHNT and CDR2 is YYREEE (reference sequence).

This clonotype was recorded at least ten times. V gene TRBV11-2 combines with J gene TRBJ2-5; no clear D gene. The end of the DNA fits TRBJ2-7 better, so the J call may be wrong. Looked up from germline, CDR1 is SGHAT and CDR2 is FQNNGV. The CDR3 spans 12 residues. CDR3 region: CASSLVGYEQYF. CDR3 coding DNA: TGTGCCAGCAGCTTAGTGGGGTACGAGCAGTACTTC.